The T cell receptor (beta chain) described here comes from a study of blood T cell repertoires in COVID-19. The authors' processing: By means of reference gene primer amplification, nucleated cell counts were estimated. Clones were read by immunoSEQ multiplex PCR, and TCRdb kept only the in-frame ones, dropping some. The D gene and trimming were derived from the DNA, and the V and J assignments and clone size from that table. The sample consists of about 81,000 clones, approximately 88% of them appearing once. The CDR3 is 15 residues long. Germline lookup yields CDR1 LGHDT and CDR2 YNNKEL (reference sequence). The V gene end was trimmed by 6 bases and the J gene end by 5 bases; junction bases not matched to a gene: 11. The sample holds one count of this clone.

The V call is TRBV3-1 (or the pseudogene TRBV3-2), the J call TRBJ2-5, with 8 bases that match TRBD2. The TCR comes from a man between 65 and 79 years old with acute or convalescent COVID-19. The specimen was peripheral blood. This chain's CDR3 is CASRQKGLVKETQYF. For the CDR3, the DNA is TGTGCCAGCAGACAAAAGGGACTAGTTAAGGAGACCCAGTACTTC.